The clone carrying this TCR beta chain was recorded a few times. This entry is derived from a study of identical twins. V was clipped by 5 bases and J by 7 bases, with 12 bases between them. This CDR3 has 14 amino acids. A universal primer binding site was introduced by template switching. The final cDNA contained unique molecular identifiers. TCRdb reprocessed the 5' RACE reads with MiXCR, giving one entry per CDR3 protein. The table has some 440,000 distinct CDR3 sequences, roughly 24% seen once. The data also belong to a second study, concerning T cells expressing NK-cell markers.

The receptor's source is a woman aged 18-29 years in good health. The chain uses TRBV12-3 or TRBV12-4 and TRBJ1-6, with a tentative D call TRBD1 (6 bases). The source material was CD4+ T cells sorted from blood. DNA for the CDR3: TGTGCCAGCAGTCCCGTGCAGGGGAATTCACCCCTCCACTTT. Its protein product is CASSPVQGNSPLHF.